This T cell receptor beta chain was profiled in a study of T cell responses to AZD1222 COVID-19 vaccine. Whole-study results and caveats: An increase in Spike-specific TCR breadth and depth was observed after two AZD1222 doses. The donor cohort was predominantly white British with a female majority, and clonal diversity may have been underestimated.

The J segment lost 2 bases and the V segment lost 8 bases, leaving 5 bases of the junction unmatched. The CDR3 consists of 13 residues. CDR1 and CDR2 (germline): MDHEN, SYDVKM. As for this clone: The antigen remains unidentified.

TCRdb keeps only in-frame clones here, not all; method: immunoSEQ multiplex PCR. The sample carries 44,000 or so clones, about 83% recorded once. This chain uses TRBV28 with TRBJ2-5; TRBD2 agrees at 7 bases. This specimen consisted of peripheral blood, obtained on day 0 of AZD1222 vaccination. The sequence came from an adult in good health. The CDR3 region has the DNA TGTGCCAGCGAAATGCGGGGGCAAGAGACCCAGTACTTC. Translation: CASEMRGQETQYF.